These T cell receptor beta chains were read from a single sample in a study of tumor-infiltrating lymphocytes in localized non-small cell lung cancer. TCRdb keeps only in-frame clones here, not all; method: immunoSEQ multiplex PCR. Seen here are 7,000 or so clones, 77% observed once, and the top ten hold roughly 5.6%. The sample was uninvolved lung tissue not adjacent to the tumor. The receptors derive from a human donor with non-small cell lung cancer. CDR3s include the opening cysteine and the closing phenylalanine or tryptophan.

V gene	J gene	CDR3 protein
TRBV15	TRBJ2-3	CATSRREITDTQYF
TRBV7-6	TRBJ1-1	CASSLAQGVAFF
TRBV7-2	TRBJ2-3	CASSLRSGREARNTQYF
TRBV9	TRBJ2-1	CASSILAGVNNEQFF
TRBV5-4	TRBJ1-1	CASSRAAGMNTEAFF
TRBV2	TRBJ1-5	CASRKQGSNQPQHF
TRBV27	TRBJ1-1	CASSLVRGTEAFF
TRBV4-1	TRBJ2-1	CASSQVRPSGYNEQFF
TRBV30	TRBJ2-7	CAWGDGSSYEQYF
TRBV5-1	TRBJ1-1	CASSFGGDFTEAFF
TRBV5-4	TRBJ2-3	CASSLFHSQDTQYF